This TCR beta chain was sequenced in a study of coeliac disease. Looking at the study overall: High-resolution HLA typing was lacking; TRBV7-2 bias was queried instead.

Germline CDR1 SGHTA, CDR2 FQGTGA. CDR3 length: 14 residues. V lost 5 bases to trimming and J lost 1 base, with 9 bases between them. The repertoire was sequenced with immunoSEQ multiplex PCR; TCRdb's copy has only in-frame clones and lacks some. This table has about 3,100 clones, 55% to 70% appearing once. Study findings and constraints: In active celiac disease, intraepithelial and lamina propria TRB and TRG repertoires were less clonal than controls.

On this clone itself: Its antigen is not identified.

The chain employs TRBV7-3 and TRBJ2-4; D gene ambiguous. The source of this sequence is a woman in her 40s. What was sequenced was intraepithelial lymphocytes from the gut. Here the CDR3 reads CASSRGEAKNIQYF. The CDR3 bases are TGTGCCAGCAGCCGCGGAGAGGCCAAAAACATTCAGTACTTC.